The 18 T cell receptor beta chains listed next were all sequenced from one sample in a study of blood T cell repertoires in COVID-19. Repertoires were generated with immunoSEQ multiplex PCR, while TCRdb's copy carries only in-frame clones and drops some. The sample lists 300,000 to 400,000 clones, 83% occurring once. The source material was peripheral blood. The receptor set was obtained from a man aged 30-40 years with active or convalescent COVID-19.

This chain links TRBV28 with TRBJ1-4; the match to TRBD1 covers 11 bases. Per germline, CDR1 MDHEN and CDR2 SYDVKM. Germline trimming cut 6 bases from V and 4 bases from J; bases unmatched to any gene: 13. The CDR3 contains 18 residues. The DNA of the CDR3 is TGTGCCAGCAGCTCTTCCGGGACAGGGGGGCCCTTTAATGAAAAACTGTTTTTT. Encoded protein: CASSSSGTGGPFNEKLFF.

The J gene is TRBJ1-5, the V gene TRBV7-2; 9 nucleotides align to TRBD1. V lost 0 bases and J lost 6; bases outside the gene matches: 6. The V gene's germline CDR1 is SGHTA and CDR2 FQGNSA. The CDR3 is 16 amino acids. CDR3 in amino acids: CASSLAVPTGGQPQHF. The DNA of the CDR3 is TGTGCCAGCAGCTTAGCGGTCCCGACAGGGGGTCAGCCCCAGCATTTT.

The genes are TRBV5-4 and TRBJ2-7, with 13 bases aligning to TRBD2. Germline V CDR1 and CDR2: SGHNT, YYREEE (reference sequence). The CDR3 runs 15 residues. V shed 4 bases, J shed 3 bases, and the junction held 4 bases outside the gene matches. The DNA of the CDR3 is TGTGCCAGCAGCCCGGGACTAGCGGGGATCTACGAGCAGTACTTC. Protein product: CASSPGLAGIYEQYF.

The chain has TRBV10-3 and TRBJ2-7; 8 bases fit TRBD1. After removal of 4 bases from V and 5 bases from J, the junction contained 4 bases not matched to a gene. Per germline, CDR1 ENHRY and CDR2 SYGVKD. The CDR3 has 13 amino acids. The CDR3 loop reads CAISGTGRHEQYF. CDR3 nucleotides: TGTGCCATCAGTGGGACAGGGCGCCACGAGCAGTACTTC.

This chain uses TRBV6-6 with TRBJ1-2; D gene uncertain. The V gene's germline CDR1 is MNHNY and CDR2 SVGAGI (reference sequence). Trimming removed 0 bases at V and 5 bases at J, with 10 bases between. The CDR3 covers 14 residues. The CDR3 sequence is CASSYSKEEYGYTF. Here the CDR3 DNA reads TGTGCCAGCAGTTACTCGAAAGAAGAGTATGGCTACACCTTC.

The CDR3 loop reads CASSIILDRGGNEQFF. Here the CDR3 DNA reads TGTGCCAGTAGTATTATACTGGACAGGGGAGGGAATGAGCAGTTCTTC. The rearrangement uses TRBV19 and TRBJ2-1, with 9 positions matching TRBD1. Germline V gene data show CDR1 as LNHDA and CDR2 as SQIVND (reference sequence). This CDR3 is 16 amino acids long. J lost 7 bases, V lost 3 bases, and 10 bases had no gene match.

CDR3: CASSPGDRWNTGELFF. The CDR3 DNA sequence: TGCGCCAGCAGCCCTGGGGACAGGTGGAACACCGGGGAGCTGTTTTTT. The chain combines TRBV5-1 with TRBJ2-2, with 8 bases that match TRBD1. The CDR3 has 16 residues. Germline CDR1 SGHRS, CDR2 YFSETQ. Trimming took 4 bases from V and 1 from J; bases not matched to a gene: 6.

This chain connects TRBV6-2 or TRBV6-3 to TRBJ1-1; D is undetermined. The V end lost 5 bases, the J end lost 3 bases, and 10 bases lay between the germline ends. CDR3 length: 13 residues. Germline lookup yields CDR1 MNHEY and CDR2 SVGEGT. The DNA of the CDR3 is TGTGCCAGCAGTCGCCCGGCGGACACTGAAGCTTTCTTT. This gives the protein CASSRPADTEAFF.

This clone was counted a single time. CDR3 amino acids: CASSFPFSEQYF. The CDR3, as DNA: TGTGCCAGTAGTTTCCCCTTCTCCGAGCAGTACTTC. The chain couples TRBV19 to TRBJ2-7; D is unclear. Germline lookup yields CDR1 LNHDA and CDR2 SQIVND (reference sequence). Trimming pared 5 bases from V and 6 bases from J, leaving 11 bases between. CDR3 size: 12 residues.

The CDR3 DNA reads TGCGCCAGCAGCTTGAGGGGGGCGGGACAGGGACACGAGCAGTACTTC. This sequence encodes CASSLRGAGQGHEQYF. V is TRBV5-1 and J is TRBJ2-7, with 9 bases fitting TRBD1. The CDR3 totals 16 residues. Looked up from germline, CDR1 is SGHRS and CDR2 is YFSETQ. V was clipped by 1 base and J by 5 bases; unmatched bases: 10.

This clone appeared a single time. The CDR3 is CSVESRGGETQYF. CDR3 DNA sequence: TGCAGCGTTGAATCTAGGGGAGGTGAGACCCAGTACTTC. The chain joins TRBV29-1 to TRBJ2-5, with TRBD2 as a possible D gene (6 bases). V lost 2 bases and J 5 bases, leaving 12 bases between the germline ends. CDR1 is SQVTM and CDR2 is ANQGSEA in the germline V gene. The CDR3 spans 13 residues.

The chain is built from TRBV19 and TRBJ2-1; tentative D call: TRBD2 (6 bases). V lost 5 bases and J lost 12, with 20 bases in between. The germline V gene has CDR1 LNHDA and CDR2 SQIVND (reference sequence). The CDR3 spans 14 residues. The CDR3: CASSPGASIIRQFF. The CDR3 bases are TGTGCCAGTAGTCCGGGAGCCTCCATTATTAGGCAGTTCTTC.

The CDR3 nucleotides are TGTGCCAGTAACAAATTCGGGACACCTCAGGTGGGAAACACCATATATTTT. It encodes CASNKFGTPQVGNTIYF. V gene TRBV19 combines with J gene TRBJ1-3; possible D gene TRBD1, 6 bases. CDR1 is LNHDA and CDR2 is SQIVND in the germline V gene (reference sequence). The V and J ends lost 7 bases and 4 bases respectively, with 23 bases between them. The length of the CDR3 is 17 residues.

This chain uses TRBV7-3 with TRBJ2-3; TRBD2 agrees at 8 bases. Per germline, CDR1 SGHTA and CDR2 FQGTGA. J gave up 4 bases and V 5 bases, and 8 bases lay outside the gene matches. The CDR3 loop spans 15 amino acids. The CDR3 is CASSPAGGASDTQYF. DNA for the CDR3: TGTGCCAGCAGCCCGGCGGGGGGCGCCTCAGATACGCAGTATTTT. The entire variable domain, with the rest obtained from reference TRBV7-3 and TRBJ2-3, is as follows: GAGVSQTPSNKVTEKGKYVELRCDPISGHTALYWYRQSLGQGPEFLIYFQGTGAADDSGLPNDRFFAVRPEGSVSTLKIQRTERGDSAVYLCASSPAGGASDTQYFGPGTRLTVL.

The chain employs TRBV5-1 and TRBJ2-7, with 7 bases fitting TRBD2. This CDR3 has 16 residues. The V gene's germline CDR1 is SGHRS and CDR2 YFSETQ. V was pared by 0 bases and J by 0 bases, with 6 bases of the junction left unmatched. This CDR3 reads CASSLAQGGISYEQYF. Written as DNA, the CDR3 is TGCGCCAGCAGCTTGGCCCAGGGAGGGATCTCCTACGAGCAGTACTTC.

The chain couples TRBV19 to TRBJ2-5; 9 bases are shared with TRBD2. This CDR3 spans 17 amino acids. V lost 4 bases, J lost 1 base, and 10 bases stayed unmatched. The germline V gene encodes CDR1 LNHDA and CDR2 SQIVND (reference sequence). The CDR3 DNA follows: TGTGCCAGTAGTAGAGGATCTAGCGGGACCATCCAAGAGACCCAGTACTTC. Amino acids: CASSRGSSGTIQETQYF.

The rearrangement uses TRBV2 and TRBJ1-4; 10 bases line up with TRBD1. V lost 3 bases and J lost 4; bases outside the gene matches: 8. This CDR3 is built from 17 residues. Germline-derived CDR1 and CDR2 are SNHLY and FYNNEI. The CDR3 DNA is TGTGCCAGCAGTGATTTCGGGACAGGGGCCCTTAATGAAAAACTGTTTTTT. It translates to CASSDFGTGALNEKLFF.

The V call is TRBV3-1 (or the pseudogene TRBV3-2), the J call TRBJ2-3; the match to TRBD2 covers 9 bases. Germline lookup yields CDR1 LGHDT and CDR2 YNNKEL (reference sequence). This CDR3 has 18 residues. Trimming cost V 3 bases and J 2 bases; bases outside gene matches: 12. The CDR3 DNA is TGTGCCAGCAGCCAGGGGAGCGAAGCGGGGGGCCTCACAGATACGCAGTATTTT. Residues: CASSQGSEAGGLTDTQYF.